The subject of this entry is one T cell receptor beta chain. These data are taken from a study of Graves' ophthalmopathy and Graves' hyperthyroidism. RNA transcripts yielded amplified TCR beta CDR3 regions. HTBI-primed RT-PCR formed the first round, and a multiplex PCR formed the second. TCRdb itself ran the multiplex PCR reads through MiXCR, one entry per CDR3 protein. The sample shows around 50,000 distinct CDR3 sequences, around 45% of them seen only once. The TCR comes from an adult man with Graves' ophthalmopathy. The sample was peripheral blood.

The chain's CDR3 is CASSPGTSLVLAGFTDTQYF. CDR3 in DNA: TGTGCCAGCAGTCCCGGGACTAGCCTTGTTTTGGCGGGATTCACAGATACGCAGTATTTT. J is TRBJ2-3 and V is TRBV25-1, with 9 bases that match TRBD2. V gave up 5 bases and J gave up 2 bases; unmatched junction bases: 20. CDR1 and CDR2 (germline): MGHDK, SYGVNS. This CDR3 region has 20 residues.